The 15 T cell receptor beta chains given below trace back to one sample, sequenced in a study of shared clonotypes between healthy human individuals. Sequenced by immunoSEQ multiplex PCR; TCRdb stores in-frame clones only, minus some. In the table there are over a million clones, roughly 95% of which are singletons. Specimen: naive CD4+ T cells sorted from blood. Subset in this sample: CD45RA+ positively selected. The source is a young man in good health.

Here the CDR3 DNA reads TGTGCCAGCAGCCAGTGGGACACTCATCAGCCCCAGCATTTT. Amino acid sequence: CASSQWDTHQPQHF. This chain links TRBV7-9 with TRBJ1-5; D possibly corresponds to TRBD1 (6 bases). Germline V lookup: CDR1 SEHNR, CDR2 FQNEAQ (reference sequence). V was clipped by 5 bases and J by 5 bases, with 13 bases between them. The CDR3 loop spans 14 amino acids.

The rearrangement links TRBV15 to TRBJ1-5, with unresolved D. V gave up 1 base and J gave up 0 bases, with 13 bases separating them. Germline V gives CDR1 LNHNV, CDR2 YYDKDF (reference sequence). The CDR3 has 17 residues. The CDR3 DNA reads TGTGCCACCAGCAGAGGCCCCCGGAAGAATAGCAATCAGCCCCAGCATTTT. It is translated as CATSRGPRKNSNQPQHF.

The rearrangement links TRBV19 to TRBJ1-3; maybe TRBD1 (5 bases). V lost 6 bases to trimming and J lost 0 bases, with 12 bases between them. The CDR3 is made up of 15 amino acids. Looked up from germline, CDR1 is LNHDA and CDR2 is SQIVND (reference sequence). The CDR3 DNA follows: TGTGCCAGTAGGATACAGGCTGACTCTGGAAACACCATATATTTT. Residues: CASRIQADSGNTIYF.

This clone was seen once. The chain employs TRBV18 and TRBJ2-5, with 10 nucleotides matching TRBD2. This CDR3 is built from 14 residues. Germline lookup yields CDR1 KGHSH and CDR2 LQKENI. V lost 5 bases and J lost 5; bases outside the gene matches: 5. CDR3 DNA sequence: TGTGCCAGCTCAAGTCTAGCGGGAGATGAGACCCAGTACTTC. Its protein is CASSSLAGDETQYF.

The rearrangement joins TRBV4-3 to TRBJ2-3; D may be TRBD2 (5 bases). The CDR3 loop spans 16 amino acids. The germline V gene encodes CDR1 LGHNA and CDR2 YSLEER. Deletions cut 0 bases from V and 3 bases from J, with 13 bases between. The CDR3 is CASSQDRWRGTDTQYF. The CDR3 nucleotides are TGCGCCAGCAGCCAAGATCGATGGAGAGGGACAGATACGCAGTATTTT.

The chain uses TRBV7-2 and TRBJ2-3; 7 bases match TRBD2. CDR3 length equals 17 residues. V lost 3 bases, J lost 0 bases, and 9 bases stayed unmatched. From germline, CDR1 is SGHTA and CDR2 FQGNSA. The CDR3 DNA follows: TGTGCCAGCAGCTTTCGGGCTAGCGGACTTAGCACAGATACGCAGTATTTT. It yields the protein CASSFRASGLSTDTQYF.

The chain recombines TRBV15 with TRBJ2-1; unclear D gene. There are 12 residues in the CDR3. Germline V CDR1 and CDR2: LNHNV, YYDKDF (reference sequence). Deletions cut 5 bases from V and 15 bases from J, with 17 bases between. Written as DNA, the CDR3 is TGTGCCACCAGCCTAGGTCGGAGTAGACCGTTCTTC. This translates into CATSLGRSRPFF.

This chain joins TRBV4-1 and TRBJ2-1; the D call may be TRBD1 or TRBD2 (5 bases each). The CDR3 sequence is 15 residues long. V was cut by 1 base and J by 8 bases, with 15 bases left in between. Germline CDR1 is MGHRA and CDR2 is YSYEKL. The CDR3 coding sequence is TGCGCCAGCAGCCAAGGGGACCGGGATCTCGATGAGCAGTTCTTC. Its translation: CASSQGDRDLDEQFF.

The genes are TRBV6-5 and TRBJ1-1; D is undetermined. V was clipped by 6 bases and J by 0 bases, with 14 bases between them. The CDR3 covers 15 residues. Germline lookup yields CDR1 MNHEY and CDR2 SVGAGI. The DNA for the CDR3 is TGTGCCAGCAGGAGATTTAGTCAGGTGAACACTGAAGCTTTCTTT. It specifies CASRRFSQVNTEAFF.

This rearrangement joins TRBV6-1 to TRBJ2-5, with 9 nucleotides matching TRBD1. The junction had 7 bases not matched to a gene; V was cut back by 3 bases and J by 11 bases. The CDR3 is 13 residues long. Germline CDR1 MNHNS, CDR2 SASEGT. In DNA form, the CDR3 reads TGTGCCAGCAGTGAGGGGGGACAGGGTTCGCAGTACTTC. Its protein product is CASSEGGQGSQYF.

The rearrangement joins TRBV5-1 to TRBJ2-7; 9 nucleotides match TRBD2. Per germline, CDR1 SGHRS and CDR2 YFSETQ. The CDR3 is 17 amino acids. V shed 7 bases, J shed 3 bases, and the junction held 17 bases outside the gene matches. In DNA, the CDR3 is TGCGCCAGCCCCCTCTTGATAGTAGCGGGGGAGATCTACGAGCAGTACTTC. It translates to CASPLLIVAGEIYEQYF. Filled out from reference TRBV5-1 and TRBJ2-7, the complete variable domain reads KAGVTQTPRYLIKTRGQQVTLSCSPISGHRSVSWYQQTPGQGLQFLFEYFSETQRNKGNFPGRFSGRQFSNSRSEMNVSTLELGDSALYLCASPLLIVAGEIYEQYFGPGTRLTVT.

This clone was picked up one time. The chain joins TRBV6-4 to TRBJ1-4, with D possibly TRBD1 on 6 matching bases. The V gene lost 3 bases and the J gene lost 13 bases, with 9 bases spanning the gap. The CDR3 has 11 amino acids. Germline V gives CDR1 MRHNA, CDR2 SNTAGT. The CDR3 nucleotides are TGTGCCAGCAGTGAACAGGGTCGACTGTTTTTT. Translation gives CASSEQGRLFF.

The rearrangement uses TRBV5-4 and TRBJ2-7; no clear D gene. V shed 0 bases and J shed 5 bases, with 12 bases lying between them. Germline values: CDR1 SGHNT, CDR2 YYREEE (reference sequence). The CDR3 consists of 14 residues. CDR3 residues: CASSLDGFRHEQYF. CDR3 DNA: TGTGCCAGCAGCTTGGACGGATTCCGACACGAGCAGTACTTC.

The chain links TRBV29-1 to TRBJ2-5; D is tentatively TRBD1 or TRBD2 (5 bases each). The CDR3 loop spans 14 amino acids. Deletions cut 6 bases from V and 3 bases from J, with 17 bases between. Looked up from germline, CDR1 is SQVTM and CDR2 is ANQGSEA. The CDR3 spells CSVQNRGREETQYF. The CDR3 region has the DNA TGCAGCGTCCAGAATCGGGGACGGGAAGAGACCCAGTACTTC.

The chain employs TRBV30 and TRBJ1-4; TRBD1 might be the D (5 bases). CDR3 length equals 15 residues. Trimming removed 0 bases at V and 3 bases at J, with 11 bases between. The germline V gene encodes CDR1 GTSNPN and CDR2 SVGIG (reference sequence). CDR3 nucleotides: TGTGCCTGGAGTGTAAAGCGACAGTCTAATGAAAAACTGTTTTTT. It yields the protein CAWSVKRQSNEKLFF.